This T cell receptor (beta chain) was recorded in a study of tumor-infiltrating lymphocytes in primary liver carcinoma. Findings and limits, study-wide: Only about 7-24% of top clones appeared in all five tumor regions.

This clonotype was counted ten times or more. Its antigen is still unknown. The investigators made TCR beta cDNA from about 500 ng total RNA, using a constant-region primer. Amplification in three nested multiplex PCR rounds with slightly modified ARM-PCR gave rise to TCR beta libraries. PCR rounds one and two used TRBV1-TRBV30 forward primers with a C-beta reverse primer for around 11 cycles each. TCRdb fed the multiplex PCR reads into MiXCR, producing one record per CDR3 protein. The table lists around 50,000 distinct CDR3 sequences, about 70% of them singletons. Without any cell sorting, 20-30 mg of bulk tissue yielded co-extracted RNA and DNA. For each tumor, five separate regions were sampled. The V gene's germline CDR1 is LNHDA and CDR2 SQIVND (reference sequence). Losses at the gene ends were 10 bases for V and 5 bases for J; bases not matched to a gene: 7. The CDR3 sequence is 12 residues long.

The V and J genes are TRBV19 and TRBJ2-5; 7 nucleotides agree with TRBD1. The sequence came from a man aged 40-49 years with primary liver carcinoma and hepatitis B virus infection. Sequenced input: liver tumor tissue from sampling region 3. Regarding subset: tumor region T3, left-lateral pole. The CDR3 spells CATRDSRETQYF. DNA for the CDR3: TGTGCCACGAGGGACAGCCGGGAGACCCAGTACTTC.